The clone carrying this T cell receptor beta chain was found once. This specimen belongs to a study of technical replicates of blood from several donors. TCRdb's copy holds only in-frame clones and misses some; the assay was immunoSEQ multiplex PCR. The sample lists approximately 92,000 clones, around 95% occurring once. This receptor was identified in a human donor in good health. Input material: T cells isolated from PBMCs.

CDR3 loop: CASSLSGGRTEAFF. The CDR3 DNA reads TGTGCCAGCAGTTTATCCGGGGGGAGGACTGAAGCTTTCTTT. V usage is TRBV27 and J usage is TRBJ1-1; possibly TRBD1 for D (5 bases). CDR3 size: 14 residues. From germline, CDR1 is MNHEY and CDR2 SMNVEV (reference sequence). V lost 0 bases to trimming and J lost 5 bases, with 10 bases between them.